This TCR beta chain stems from a study of OX40 agonist ivuxolimab in advanced cancers. Study results and limitations: Circulating CD4+ and CD8+ T cells showed clonal expansion by week 6 at 0.1 to 3.0 mg/kg.

As to this clone: Its antigen is not identified.

The CDR3 totals 11 residues. Germline CDR1 is LGHNT and CDR2 is FRNRAP. V lost 1 base to trimming and J lost 9 bases, with 6 bases between them. Sequenced by immunoSEQ multiplex PCR; TCRdb stores in-frame clones only, minus some. The sample includes approximately 40,000 clones, around 88% of them seen just once. Sequencing was performed on CD4+ or CD8+ T cells sorted from blood, taken in a trial of the OX40 agonist ivuxolimab. The chain employs TRBV12-5 and TRBJ2-5, with D unresolved. This TCR was recovered from an adult with an advanced solid tumor such as melanoma, head and neck, liver or kidney cancer. In nucleotides, the CDR3 is TGTGCTAGTGGTTTGGAGACCGCCCAGTACTTC. Protein product: CASGLETAQYF.